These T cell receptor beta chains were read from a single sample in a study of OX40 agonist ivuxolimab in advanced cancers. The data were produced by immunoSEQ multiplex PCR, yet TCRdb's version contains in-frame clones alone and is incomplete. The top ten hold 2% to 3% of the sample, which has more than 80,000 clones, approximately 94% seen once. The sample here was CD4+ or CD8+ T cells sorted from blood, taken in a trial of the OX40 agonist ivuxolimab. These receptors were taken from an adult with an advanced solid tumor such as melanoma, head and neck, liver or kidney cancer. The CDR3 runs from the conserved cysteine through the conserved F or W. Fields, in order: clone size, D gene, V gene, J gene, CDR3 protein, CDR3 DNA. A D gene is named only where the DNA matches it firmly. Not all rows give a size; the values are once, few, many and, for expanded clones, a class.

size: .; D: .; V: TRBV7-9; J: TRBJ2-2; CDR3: CASSRISNTGELFF; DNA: TGTGCCAGCTCAAGGATTTCGAACACCGGGGAGCTGTTTTTT
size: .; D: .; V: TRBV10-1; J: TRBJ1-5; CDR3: CASSESWGQPQHF; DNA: TGCGCCAGCAGTGAGTCCTGGGGACAGCCCCAGCATTTT
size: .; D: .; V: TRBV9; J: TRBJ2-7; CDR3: CASSVVDYEQYF; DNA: TGTGCCAGCAGCGTTGTCGACTACGAGCAGTACTTC
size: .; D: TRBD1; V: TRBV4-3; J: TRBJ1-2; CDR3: CASSRRRSRGPEGYTF; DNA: TGCGCCAGCAGCCGGCGAAGGAGCAGGGGGCCGGAGGGCTACACCTTC
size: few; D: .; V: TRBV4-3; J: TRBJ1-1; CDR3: CASSQEGQVPEAFF; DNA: TGCGCCAGCAGCCAAGAGGGCCAGGTGCCTGAAGCTTTCTTT
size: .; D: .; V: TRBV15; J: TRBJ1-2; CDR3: CATSRYHGTTRMANYGYTF; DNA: TGTGCCACCAGCAGATACCATGGGACAACGCGGATGGCTAACTATGGCTACACCTTC
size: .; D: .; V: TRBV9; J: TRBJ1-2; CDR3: CASSPKGLSDYGYTF; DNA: TGTGCCAGCAGCCCCAAGGGGTTAAGTGACTATGGCTACACCTTC
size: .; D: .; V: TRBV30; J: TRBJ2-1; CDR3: CAWSVSNGERFF; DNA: TGTGCCTGGAGTGTGAGTAACGGGGAGCGGTTCTTC
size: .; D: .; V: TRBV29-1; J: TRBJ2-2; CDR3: CSVEAGELFF; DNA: TGCAGCGTTGAAGCCGGGGAGCTGTTTTTT
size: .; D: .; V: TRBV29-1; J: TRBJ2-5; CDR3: CSVLSGYVGETQYF; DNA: TGCAGCGTTCTGAGCGGCTACGTGGGAGAGACCCAGTACTTC
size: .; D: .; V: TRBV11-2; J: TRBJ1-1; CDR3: CASKLGANTEAFF; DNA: TGTGCCAGCAAATTGGGGGCGAACACTGAAGCTTTCTTT
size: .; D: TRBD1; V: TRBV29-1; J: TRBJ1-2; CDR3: CSAGTGGSDGYTF; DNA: TGCAGCGCAGGGACAGGGGGCTCGGATGGCTACACCTTC
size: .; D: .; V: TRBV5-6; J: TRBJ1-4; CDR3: CASSLGGRLSGNEKLFF; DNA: TGTGCCAGCAGCTTGGGAGGGCGGTTGAGCGGGAATGAAAAACTGTTTTTT
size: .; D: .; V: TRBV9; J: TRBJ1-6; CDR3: CAGSDAESSYNSPLHF; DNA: TGTGCCGGCAGCGACGCAGAGAGCTCCTATAATTCACCCCTCCACTTT
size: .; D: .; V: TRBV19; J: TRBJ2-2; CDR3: CASSLFGGGPGELFF; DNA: TGTGCCAGTAGTTTGTTCGGAGGGGGCCCCGGGGAGCTGTTTTTT
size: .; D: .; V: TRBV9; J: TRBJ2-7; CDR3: CASSVSTFSEQYF; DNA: TGTGCCAGCAGCGTTAGTACCTTCTCCGAGCAGTACTTC
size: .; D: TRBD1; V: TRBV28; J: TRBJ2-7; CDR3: CASSLTGVNEQYF; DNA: TGTGCCAGCAGTTTAACAGGGGTTAACGAGCAGTACTTC
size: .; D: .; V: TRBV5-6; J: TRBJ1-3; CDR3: CASSLSGNTIYF; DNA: TGTGCCAGCAGCTTGTCCGGGAACACCATATATTTT
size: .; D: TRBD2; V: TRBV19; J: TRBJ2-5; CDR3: CASSILGGRGFETQYF; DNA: TGTGCCAGTAGTATACTTGGCGGGAGGGGTTTCGAGACCCAGTACTTC
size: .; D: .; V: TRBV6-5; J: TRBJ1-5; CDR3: CASTQGPNQPQHF; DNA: TGTGCCAGCACCCAGGGACCTAATCAGCCCCAGCATTTT
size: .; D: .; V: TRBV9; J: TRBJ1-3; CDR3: CASSVGTYSGNTIYF; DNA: TGTGCCAGCAGCGTAGGCACGTACTCTGGAAACACCATATATTTT
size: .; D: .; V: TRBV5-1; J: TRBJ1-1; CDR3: CASSLSSPVNTEAFF; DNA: TGCGCCAGCAGCCTTTCCTCTCCGGTGAACACTGAAGCTTTCTTT
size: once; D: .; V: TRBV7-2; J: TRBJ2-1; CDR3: CASSLAGDDGQFF; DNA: TGTGCCAGCAGCTTAGCCGGCGATGACGGGCAGTTCTTC